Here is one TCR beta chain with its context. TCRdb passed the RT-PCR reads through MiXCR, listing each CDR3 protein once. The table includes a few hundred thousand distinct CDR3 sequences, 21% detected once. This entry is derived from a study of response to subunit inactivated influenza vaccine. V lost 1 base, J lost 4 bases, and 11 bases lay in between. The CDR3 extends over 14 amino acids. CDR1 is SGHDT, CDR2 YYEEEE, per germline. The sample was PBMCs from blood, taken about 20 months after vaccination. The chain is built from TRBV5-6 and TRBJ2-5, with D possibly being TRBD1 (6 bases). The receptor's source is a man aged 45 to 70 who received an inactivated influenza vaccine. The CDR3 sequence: CASSLPGVVETQYF. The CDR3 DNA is TGTGCCAGCAGCTTGCCAGGGGTGGTAGAGACCCAGTACTTC.